Listed here is a single T cell receptor (beta chain). As yet, its antigen is unknown. This entry is derived from a study of T cell repertoires in cytomegalovirus infection. Looking at the study overall: In public TCR beta signatures, there were indications of both CMV infection and matching HLA type. General study points: Summed frequency of public TCR beta families distinguished CMV carriers with the relevant HLA.

The V gene lost 0 bases and the J gene lost 4 bases, with 12 bases spanning the gap. There are 15 residues in the CDR3. Germline lookup yields CDR1 SNHLY and CDR2 FYNNEI. MiXCR was run by TCRdb on the reads, yielding one entry per CDR3 protein. The table includes approximately 730,000 distinct CDR3 sequences, around 30% detected once. The sample here was cultured PBMCs, taken from culture after CMV antigen stimulation. This clonotype was obtained from a human donor in good health (CMV status not recorded). Some clones in this sample may be carry-over from other donors' samples. V is TRBV2 and J is TRBJ1-2; D is ambiguous. Here the CDR3 DNA reads TGTGCCAGCAGTGAAGCGAAGGGTCCCGCCTATGGCTACACCTTC. Its protein is CASSEAKGPAYGYTF.